Presented here are 8 T cell receptor beta chains from one specimen sequenced in a study of cytomegalovirus exposure and HLA in healthy donors. Primers for the PCR totalled 60 Vbeta and 13 Jbeta. Assay used: immunoSEQ multiplex PCR; TCRdb lists only in-frame clones, some missing. This repertoire shows roughly 140,000 clones, around 79% found once; its top ten account for roughly 1.4%. Sequencing was performed on PBMCs. These receptors were taken from a man aged 18 to 30 in good health and CMV-seronegative.

The chain carries TRBV29-1 and TRBJ2-5, with TRBD2 as a possible D gene (6 bases). Trimming removed 0 bases from V and 0 bases from J, with 14 bases in between. Germline V lookup: CDR1 SQVTM, CDR2 ANQGSEA. This CDR3 is built from 16 residues. The CDR3 nucleotides read TGCAGCGTTGAAGATAGGGACTCAACAAACCAAGAGACCCAGTACTTC. Translation gives CSVEDRDSTNQETQYF.

This clone was found a few times. The rearrangement links TRBV9 to TRBJ2-1; possibly TRBD1 for D (6 bases). Between the trimmed V and J ends, which lost 4 bases and 0 bases, there was a span of 11 bases. This CDR3 has 15 amino acids. Germline CDR1 and CDR2: SGDLS and YYNGEE. The CDR3 DNA reads TGTGCCAGCAGCCCCGGACAGCGCTCCTACAATGAGCAGTTCTTC. Amino acids: CASSPGQRSYNEQFF.

The chain combines TRBV2 with TRBJ2-7; 8 bases match TRBD1. V was clipped by 3 bases and J by 1 base; unmatched bases: 8. The germline CDR1 and CDR2 sequences are SNHLY and FYNNEI. This CDR3 has 16 amino acids. The CDR3 spells CASSDPDREISYEQYF. DNA for the CDR3: TGTGCCAGCAGTGACCCGGACAGGGAAATATCCTACGAGCAGTACTTC.

J is TRBJ2-7 and V is TRBV21-1; the tabulated D call, TRBD2, remains unverified against the DNA. TRBV21-1 is listed as a pseudogene. The CDR3 has 16 residues. The chain's CDR3 is CASIGSVGLAPYEQYF. The CDR3 DNA reads as TGTGCCAGCATAGGGTCAGTGGGACTAGCTCCCTACGAGCAGTACTTC.

The J gene is TRBJ2-7, the V gene TRBV4-3, with D maybe TRBD2 (6 bases). The length of the CDR3 is 15 residues. Trimming shortened V by 0 bases and J by 3 bases, and 12 bases separated the two germline ends. Germline V gene sequence: CDR1 LGHNA, CDR2 YSLEER. The DNA for the CDR3 is TGCGCCAGCAGCCAAGAGGGGGGACTCAACTACGAGCAGTACTTC. It codes for CASSQEGGLNYEQYF.

CDR3 sequence: CASRLGTGISPSDRYGYTF. CDR3 nucleotide sequence: TGTGCAAGTCGCTTAGGTACCGGGATTTCGCCAAGCGATCGGTATGGCTACACCTTC. The genes are TRBV12-2 and TRBJ1-2. TRBV12-2 corresponds to a pseudogene. This CDR3 is 19 amino acids long.

J is TRBJ2-7 and V is TRBV27; D perhaps matches TRBD1 (5 bases). The V end was cut by 2 bases, the J end by 4 bases, with 12 bases between. The CDR3 runs to 14 residues. The germline V gene encodes CDR1 MNHEY and CDR2 SMNVEV (reference sequence). DNA of the CDR3: TGTGCCAGCAGTTTAATAGGCAGGGCATACGAGCAGTACTTC. Its translation: CASSLIGRAYEQYF.

This chain uses TRBV2 with TRBJ2-7, with D tentatively TRBD2 (6 bases). The CDR3 loop spans 12 amino acids. Trimming pared 9 bases from V and 0 bases from J, leaving 9 bases between. CDR1 is SNHLY and CDR2 is FYNNEI in the germline V gene. As DNA, the CDR3 is TGTGCCAGTGGACTAACCTCCTACGAGCAGTACTTC. Translation: CASGLTSYEQYF.